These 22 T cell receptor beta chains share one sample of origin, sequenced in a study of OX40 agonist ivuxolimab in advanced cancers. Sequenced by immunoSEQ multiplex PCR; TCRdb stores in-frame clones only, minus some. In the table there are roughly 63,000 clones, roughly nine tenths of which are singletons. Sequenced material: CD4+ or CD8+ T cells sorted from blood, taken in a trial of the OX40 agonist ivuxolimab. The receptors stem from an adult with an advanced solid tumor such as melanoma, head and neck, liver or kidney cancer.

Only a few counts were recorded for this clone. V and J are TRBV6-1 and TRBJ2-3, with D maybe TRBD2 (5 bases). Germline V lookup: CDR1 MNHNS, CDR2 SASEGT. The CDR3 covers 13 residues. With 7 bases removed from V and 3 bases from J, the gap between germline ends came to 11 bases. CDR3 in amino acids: CASNREGTDTQYF. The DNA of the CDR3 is TGTGCCAGCAACAGAGAGGGAACAGATACGCAGTATTTT.

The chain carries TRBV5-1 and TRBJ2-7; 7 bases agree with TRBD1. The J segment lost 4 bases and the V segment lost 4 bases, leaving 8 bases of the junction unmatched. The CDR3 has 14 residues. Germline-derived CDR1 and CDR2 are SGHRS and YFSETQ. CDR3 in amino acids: CASSPPGQRYEQYF. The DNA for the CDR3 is TGCGCCAGCAGCCCACCGGGACAGAGATACGAGCAGTACTTC.

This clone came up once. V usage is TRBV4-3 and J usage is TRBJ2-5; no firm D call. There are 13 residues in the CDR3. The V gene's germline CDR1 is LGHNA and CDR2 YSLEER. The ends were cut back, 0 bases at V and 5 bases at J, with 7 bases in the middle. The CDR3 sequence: CASSQEPHETQYF. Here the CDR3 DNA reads TGCGCCAGCAGCCAAGAACCCCACGAGACCCAGTACTTC.

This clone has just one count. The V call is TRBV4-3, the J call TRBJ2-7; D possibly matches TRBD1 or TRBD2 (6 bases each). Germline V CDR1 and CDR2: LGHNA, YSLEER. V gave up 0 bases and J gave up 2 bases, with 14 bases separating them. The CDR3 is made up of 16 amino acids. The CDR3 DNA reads TGCGCCAGCAGCCAAGATAGGGGGGACTTCCCCTACGAGCAGTACTTC. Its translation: CASSQDRGDFPYEQYF.

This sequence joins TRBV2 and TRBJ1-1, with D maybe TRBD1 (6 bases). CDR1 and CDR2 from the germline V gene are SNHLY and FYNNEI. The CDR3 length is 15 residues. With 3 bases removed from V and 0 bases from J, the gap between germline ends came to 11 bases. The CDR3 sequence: CASSEVGQMNTEAFF. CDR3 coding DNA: TGTGCCAGCAGTGAGGTAGGACAGATGAACACTGAAGCTTTCTTT.

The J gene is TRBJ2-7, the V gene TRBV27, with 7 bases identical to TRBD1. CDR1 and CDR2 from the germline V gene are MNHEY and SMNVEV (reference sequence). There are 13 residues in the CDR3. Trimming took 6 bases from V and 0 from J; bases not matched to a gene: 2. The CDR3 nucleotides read TGTGCCAGCAGAAGGGACAGCTCCTACGAGCAGTACTTC. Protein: CASRRDSSYEQYF.

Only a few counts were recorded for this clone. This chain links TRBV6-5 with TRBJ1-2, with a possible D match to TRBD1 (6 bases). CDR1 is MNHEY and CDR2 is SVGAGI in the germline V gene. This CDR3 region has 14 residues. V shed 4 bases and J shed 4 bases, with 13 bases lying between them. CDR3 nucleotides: TGTGCCAGCAGTTGGACAGCCTTTTCCTATGGCTACACCTTC. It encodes CASSWTAFSYGYTF.

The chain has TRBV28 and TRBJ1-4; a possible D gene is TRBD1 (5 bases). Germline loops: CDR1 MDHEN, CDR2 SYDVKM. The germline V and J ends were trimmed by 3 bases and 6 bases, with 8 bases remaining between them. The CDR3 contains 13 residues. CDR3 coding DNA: TGTGCCAGCAGTTTGGGGCGGGATGAAAAACTGTTTTTT. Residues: CASSLGRDEKLFF.

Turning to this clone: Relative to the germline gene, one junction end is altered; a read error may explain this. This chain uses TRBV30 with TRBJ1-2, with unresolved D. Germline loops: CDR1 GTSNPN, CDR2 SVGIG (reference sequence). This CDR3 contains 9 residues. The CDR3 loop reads CAWSVPGAF. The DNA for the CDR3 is TGTGCCTGGAGTGTACCCGGCGCCTTC.

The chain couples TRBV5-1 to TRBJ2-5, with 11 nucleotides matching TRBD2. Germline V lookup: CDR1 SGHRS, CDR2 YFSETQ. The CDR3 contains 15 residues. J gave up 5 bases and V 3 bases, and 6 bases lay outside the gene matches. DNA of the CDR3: TGCGCCAGCAGCTATACTAGCGGGAGTCTGGAGACCCAGTACTTC. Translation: CASSYTSGSLETQYF.

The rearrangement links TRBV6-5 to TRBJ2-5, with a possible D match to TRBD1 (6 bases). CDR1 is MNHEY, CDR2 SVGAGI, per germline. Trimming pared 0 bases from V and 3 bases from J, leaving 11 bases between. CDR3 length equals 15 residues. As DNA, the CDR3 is TGTGCCAGCAGTTACTCTCGGACAGACAAAGAGACCCAGTACTTC. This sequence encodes CASSYSRTDKETQYF.

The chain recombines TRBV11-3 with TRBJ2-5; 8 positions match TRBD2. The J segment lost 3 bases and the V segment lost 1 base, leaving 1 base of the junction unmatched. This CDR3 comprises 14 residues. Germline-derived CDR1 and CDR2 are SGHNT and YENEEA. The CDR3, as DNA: TGTGCCAGCAGCTTAGGCGGGGGGAAAGAGACCCAGTACTTC. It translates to CASSLGGGKETQYF.

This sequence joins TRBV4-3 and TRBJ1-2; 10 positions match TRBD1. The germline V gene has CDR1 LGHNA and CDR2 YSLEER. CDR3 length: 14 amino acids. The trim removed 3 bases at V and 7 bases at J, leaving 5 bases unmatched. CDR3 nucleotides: TGCGCCAGCAGCCATGGGACAGGGGAGGTTGGCTACACCTTC. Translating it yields CASSHGTGEVGYTF.

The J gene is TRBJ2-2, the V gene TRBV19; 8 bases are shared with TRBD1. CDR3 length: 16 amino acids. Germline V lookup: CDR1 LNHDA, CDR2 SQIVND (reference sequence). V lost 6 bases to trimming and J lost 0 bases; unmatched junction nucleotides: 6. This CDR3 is CASRTDRGSNTGELFF. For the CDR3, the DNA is TGTGCCAGTAGAACAGACAGGGGCTCGAACACCGGGGAGCTGTTTTTT.

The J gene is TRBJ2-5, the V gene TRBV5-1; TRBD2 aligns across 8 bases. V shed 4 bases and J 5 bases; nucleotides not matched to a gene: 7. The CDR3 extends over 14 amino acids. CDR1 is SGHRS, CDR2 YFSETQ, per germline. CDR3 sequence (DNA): TGCGCCAGCAGCCTCGGGGGGGCCCTGGAGACCCAGTACTTC. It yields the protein CASSLGGALETQYF.

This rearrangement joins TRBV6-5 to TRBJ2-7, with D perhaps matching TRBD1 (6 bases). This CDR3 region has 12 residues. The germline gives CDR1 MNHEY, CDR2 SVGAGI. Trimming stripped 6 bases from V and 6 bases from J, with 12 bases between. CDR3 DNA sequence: TGTGCCAGCAGGGACAGCTTTGGCGAGCAGTACTTC. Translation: CASRDSFGEQYF.

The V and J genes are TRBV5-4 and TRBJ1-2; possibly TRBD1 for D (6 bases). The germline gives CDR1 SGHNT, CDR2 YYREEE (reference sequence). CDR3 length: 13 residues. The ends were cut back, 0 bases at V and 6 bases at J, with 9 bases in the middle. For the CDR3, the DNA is TGTGCCAGCAGCTTGGCCAGGGGCGATGGCTACACCTTC. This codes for CASSLARGDGYTF.

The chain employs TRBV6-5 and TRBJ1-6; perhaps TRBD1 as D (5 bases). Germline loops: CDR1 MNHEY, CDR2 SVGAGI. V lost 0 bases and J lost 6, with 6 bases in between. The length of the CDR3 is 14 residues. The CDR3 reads CASSYSGGNSPLHF. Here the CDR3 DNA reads TGTGCCAGCAGTTACTCGGGGGGTAATTCACCCCTCCACTTT.

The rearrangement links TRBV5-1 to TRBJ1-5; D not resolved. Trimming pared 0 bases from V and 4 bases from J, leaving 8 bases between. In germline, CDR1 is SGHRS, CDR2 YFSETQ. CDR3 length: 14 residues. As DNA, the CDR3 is TGCGCCAGCAGCTTGGGCGGCACTAATCAGCCCCAGCATTTT. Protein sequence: CASSLGGTNQPQHF.

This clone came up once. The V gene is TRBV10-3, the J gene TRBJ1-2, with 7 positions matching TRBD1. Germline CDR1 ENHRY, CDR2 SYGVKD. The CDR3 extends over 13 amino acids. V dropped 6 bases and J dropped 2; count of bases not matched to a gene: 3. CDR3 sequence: CAIRGQENYGYTF. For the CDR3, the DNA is TGTGCCATCAGAGGACAGGAAAACTATGGCTACACCTTC.

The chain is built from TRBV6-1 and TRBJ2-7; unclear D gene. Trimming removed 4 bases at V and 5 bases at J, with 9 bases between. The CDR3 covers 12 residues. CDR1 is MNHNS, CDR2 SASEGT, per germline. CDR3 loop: CASSVGRDEQYF. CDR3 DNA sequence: TGTGCCAGCAGTGTTGGCCGGGACGAGCAGTACTTC.

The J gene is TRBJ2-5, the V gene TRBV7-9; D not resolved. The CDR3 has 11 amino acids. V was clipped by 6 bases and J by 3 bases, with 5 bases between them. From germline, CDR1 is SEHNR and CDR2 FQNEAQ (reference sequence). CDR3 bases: TGTGCCAGCAGTTTCAAAGAGACCCAGTACTTC. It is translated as CASSFKETQYF.